A single sample gave rise to the 21 T cell receptor beta chains below, sequenced in a study of cytomegalovirus exposure and HLA in healthy donors. The repertoire was sequenced with immunoSEQ multiplex PCR; TCRdb's copy has only in-frame clones and lacks some. The sample records about 110,000 clones, approximately 95% being singletons. Sequenced input: PBMCs. The source is a young woman in good health and CMV-seronegative.

This sequence joins TRBV6-5 and TRBJ1-1; 9 bases align to TRBD1. Per the germline V gene, CDR1 is MNHEY and CDR2 is SVGAGI. With V trimmed by 6 bases and J by 5 bases, 4 bases remained unmatched. The CDR3 length is 13 residues. The CDR3 nucleotides are TGTGCCAGCAGGCGAGACAGGGGGACTGAAGCTTTCTTT. It codes for CASRRDRGTEAFF.

This chain connects TRBV5-5 to TRBJ1-2; 7 positions agree with TRBD1. V lost 0 bases, J lost 6 bases, and 8 bases stayed unmatched. Germline V gene data show CDR1 as SGHKS and CDR2 as YYEKEE (reference sequence). CDR3 length: 15 amino acids. The CDR3 loop is CASSLATGVADGYTF. In DNA form, the CDR3 reads TGTGCCAGCAGCTTGGCTACAGGGGTTGCGGATGGCTACACCTTC.

V and J are TRBV4-1 and TRBJ2-7; 7 nucleotides match TRBD2. V lost 3 bases to trimming and J lost 3 bases; unmatched junction nucleotides: 5. Looked up from germline, CDR1 is MGHRA and CDR2 is YSYEKL. This CDR3 has 14 amino acids. CDR3 nucleotides: TGCGCCAGCAGCCAGTCCGGGACTAACTACGAGCAGTACTTC. Its protein is CASSQSGTNYEQYF.

The chain links TRBV6-5 to TRBJ1-1; D remains ambiguous. CDR3 size: 13 residues. The V and J ends lost 9 bases and 1 base respectively, with 12 bases between them. Germline V gene lookup returns CDR1 MNHEY and CDR2 SVGAGI. CDR3 loop: CASVRPGNTEAFF. The CDR3 DNA is TGTGCCAGTGTCAGGCCCGGGAACACTGAAGCTTTCTTT.

The chain is built from TRBV5-1 and TRBJ1-1, with 7 bases aligning to TRBD1. Germline V CDR1 and CDR2: SGHRS, YFSETQ. The CDR3 is 15 residues long. J gave up 1 base and V 2 bases, and 5 bases lay outside the gene matches. CDR3 amino acids: CASSLQGNTNTEAFF. The CDR3 DNA is TGCGCCAGCAGCTTACAGGGGAACACGAACACTGAAGCTTTCTTT.

The genes are TRBV5-1 and TRBJ1-1; tentatively, D is TRBD1 (6 bases). The germline V and J ends were trimmed by 4 bases and 9 bases, with 25 bases remaining between them. The CDR3 consists of 16 residues. Germline lookup yields CDR1 SGHRS and CDR2 YFSETQ. CDR3 sequence: CASSGNPLGQGGQAFF. In DNA form, the CDR3 reads TGCGCCAGCAGCGGAAATCCCCTGGGACAAGGGGGTCAAGCTTTCTTT.

V gene TRBV5-1 combines with J gene TRBJ2-3; D might be TRBD2 (6 bases). The CDR3 consists of 15 residues. The ends were cut back, 0 bases at V and 2 bases at J, with 10 bases in the middle. Germline CDR1 is SGHRS and CDR2 is YFSETQ. In DNA form, the CDR3 reads TGCGCCAGCAGCTTGGACGGGGGAAACACAGATACGCAGTATTTT. It yields the protein CASSLDGGNTDTQYF.

This chain uses TRBV28 with TRBJ1-1; D is possibly TRBD1 (5 bases). This CDR3 is 12 amino acids long. Germline V CDR1 and CDR2: MDHEN, SYDVKM. Trimming pared 6 bases from V and 3 bases from J, leaving 8 bases between. CDR3 sequence: CASRVGDTEAFF. Written as DNA, the CDR3 is TGTGCCAGCAGGGTAGGGGACACTGAAGCTTTCTTT.

The chain carries TRBV19 and TRBJ1-3, with D perhaps matching TRBD1 (6 bases). CDR3 size: 14 residues. Germline values: CDR1 LNHDA, CDR2 SQIVND (reference sequence). V dropped 2 bases and J dropped 2 bases, with 7 bases sitting between them. CDR3 sequence: CASSITGPGNTIYF. The CDR3 nucleotides are TGTGCCAGTAGTATAACAGGGCCTGGAAACACCATATATTTT.

The rearrangement links TRBV10-3 to TRBJ2-7; D perhaps matches TRBD2 (6 bases). This CDR3 has 15 residues. The V end lost 5 bases, the J end lost 0 bases, and 14 bases lay between the germline ends. Germline V lookup: CDR1 ENHRY, CDR2 SYGVKD. The CDR3 sequence: CAISRRRGSSYEQYF. The CDR3 DNA sequence: TGTGCCATCAGTCGACGGCGGGGATCCTCCTACGAGCAGTACTTC.

This clone was seen only once. The V and J genes are TRBV4-2 and TRBJ2-7, with 10 positions matching TRBD2. Germline V lookup: CDR1 LGHNA, CDR2 YNFKEQ. The CDR3 has 17 residues. After removal of 4 bases from V and 3 bases from J, the junction contained 12 bases not matched to a gene. The CDR3 reads CASSPFPASGGNYEQYF. CDR3 DNA: TGTGCCAGCAGCCCCTTCCCGGCTAGCGGGGGCAACTACGAGCAGTACTTC.

This chain connects TRBV7-3 to TRBJ2-2; 10 bases fit TRBD1. J gave up 7 bases and V 5 bases, and 7 bases lay outside the gene matches. Germline V gene sequence: CDR1 SGHTA, CDR2 FQGTGA. The CDR3 sequence is 15 residues long. CDR3 sequence (DNA): TGTGCCAGCAGCGTCGACAGGGGGCTTGGCGGGGAGCTGTTTTTT. This gives the protein CASSVDRGLGGELFF.

This chain joins TRBV4-1 and TRBJ2-1, with 7 bases fitting TRBD2. The CDR3 totals 17 residues. Germline assignment: CDR1 MGHRA and CDR2 YSYEKL. Trimming removed 4 bases from V and 0 bases from J; junction bases left unmatched: 9. In DNA, the CDR3 is TGCGCCAGCAGCCGAGAACCGGGGGGAAGCTCCTACAATGAGCAGTTCTTC. This encodes CASSREPGGSSYNEQFF.

J is TRBJ2-7 and V is TRBV4-1; 9 bases agree with TRBD2. Germline V gene lookup returns CDR1 MGHRA and CDR2 YSYEKL. V shed 0 bases, J shed 1 base, and the junction held 7 bases outside the gene matches. This CDR3 region has 17 residues. The CDR3 reads CASSQEYVAGGSYEQYF. The CDR3, as DNA: TGCGCCAGCAGCCAAGAATACGTCGCGGGGGGGTCCTACGAGCAGTACTTC.

The CDR3 spells CASSQDEPGQGMGRVNQPQHF. Here the CDR3 DNA reads TGCGCCAGCAGCCAAGATGAACCGGGACAGGGGATGGGGAGGGTCAATCAGCCCCAGCATTTT. The V call is TRBV4-1, the J call TRBJ1-5; 10 bases are a match to TRBD1. V was pared by 0 bases and J by 3 bases, with 17 bases of the junction left unmatched. The CDR3 length is 21 residues. Germline V CDR1 and CDR2: MGHRA, YSYEKL.

This chain joins TRBV5-4 and TRBJ1-1; D is perhaps TRBD1 (5 bases). Per germline, CDR1 SGHNT and CDR2 YYREEE (reference sequence). Trimming cost V 2 bases and J 7 bases, with 18 bases left between them. This CDR3 is built from 15 residues. CDR3 coding DNA: TGTGCCAGCAGCTTCTCCATAGATCCAACAGGTGAAGCTTTCTTT. It specifies CASSFSIDPTGEAFF.

The genes are TRBV28 and TRBJ1-4; 10 positions match TRBD1. Trimming removed 4 bases from V and 0 bases from J; junction bases left unmatched: 5. In germline, CDR1 is MDHEN, CDR2 SYDVKM. This CDR3 contains 17 residues. The CDR3 nucleotides read TGTGCCAGCAGTTCACCGGGACAGGGGACAACTAATGAAAAACTGTTTTTT. This codes for CASSSPGQGTTNEKLFF.

The rearrangement links TRBV11-2 to TRBJ2-3, with 7 bases lining up with TRBD1. The germline V gene encodes CDR1 SGHAT and CDR2 FQNNGV. Germline trimming cut 0 bases from V and 4 bases from J; bases unmatched to any gene: 4. The CDR3 sequence is 15 residues long. CDR3 sequence reads: CASSLERGRADTQYF. The CDR3 nucleotides are TGTGCCAGCAGCTTAGAAAGGGGGCGCGCAGATACGCAGTATTTT.

This rearrangement joins TRBV2 to TRBJ1-1; 8 bases agree with TRBD1. The CDR3 sequence is 13 residues long. V was clipped by 8 bases and J by 0 bases; unmatched bases: 2. The germline gives CDR1 SNHLY, CDR2 FYNNEI. The CDR3 region has the DNA TGTGCCAGCGGGACAGGATTGAACACTGAAGCTTTCTTT. Amino acid sequence: CASGTGLNTEAFF.

This clone was seen only once. The rearrangement links TRBV6-1 to TRBJ1-3; D call uncertain. V was pared by 3 bases and J by 0 bases, with 12 bases between. This CDR3 comprises 16 residues. Germline V gene sequence: CDR1 MNHNS, CDR2 SASEGT. The CDR3 DNA follows: TGTGCCAGCAGTGACAGGCTAGCCACCTCTGGAAACACCATATATTTT. It encodes CASSDRLATSGNTIYF.

The V and J genes are TRBV5-1 and TRBJ1-6; 8 nucleotides align to TRBD1. CDR3 length: 14 residues. Trimming took 4 bases from V and 11 from J; bases not matched to a gene: 8. Germline-derived CDR1 and CDR2 are SGHRS and YFSETQ. The CDR3 is CASSLTGGSAPLHF. The CDR3 DNA follows: TGCGCCAGCAGCCTAACAGGGGGTTCGGCACCCCTCCACTTT.